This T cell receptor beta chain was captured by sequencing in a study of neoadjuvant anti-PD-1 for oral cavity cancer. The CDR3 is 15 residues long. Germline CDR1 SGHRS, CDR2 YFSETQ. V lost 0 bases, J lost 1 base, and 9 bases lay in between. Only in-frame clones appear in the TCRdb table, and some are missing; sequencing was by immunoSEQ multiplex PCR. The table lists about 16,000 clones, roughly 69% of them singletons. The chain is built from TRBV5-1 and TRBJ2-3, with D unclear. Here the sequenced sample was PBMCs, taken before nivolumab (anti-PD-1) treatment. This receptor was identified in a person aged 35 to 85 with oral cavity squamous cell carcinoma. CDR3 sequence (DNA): TGCGCCAGCAGCTTGGGAGAAGTGGGCACAGATACGCAGTATTTT. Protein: CASSLGEVGTDTQYF.